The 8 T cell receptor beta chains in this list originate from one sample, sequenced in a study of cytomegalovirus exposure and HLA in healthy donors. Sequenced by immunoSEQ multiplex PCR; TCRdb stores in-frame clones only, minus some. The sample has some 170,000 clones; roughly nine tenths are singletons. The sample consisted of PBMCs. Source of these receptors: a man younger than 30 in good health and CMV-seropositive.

CDR3 in amino acids: CASSGLPLAGATVYNEQFF. CDR3 bases: TGTGCCAGCAGCGGCCTCCCGCTAGCGGGGGCCACAGTTTACAATGAGCAGTTCTTC. This sequence joins TRBV13 and TRBJ2-1, with 10 bases aligning to TRBD2. Germline trimming cut 5 bases from V and 4 bases from J; bases unmatched to any gene: 17. CDR3 length equals 19 residues. The V gene's germline CDR1 is PRHDT and CDR2 FYEKMQ (reference sequence).

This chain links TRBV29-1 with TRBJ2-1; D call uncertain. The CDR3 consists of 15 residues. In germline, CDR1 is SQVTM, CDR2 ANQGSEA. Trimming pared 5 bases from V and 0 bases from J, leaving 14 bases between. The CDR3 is CSVLLLDSSYNEQFF. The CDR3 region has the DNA TGCAGCGTTCTACTACTCGATAGCTCCTACAATGAGCAGTTCTTC.

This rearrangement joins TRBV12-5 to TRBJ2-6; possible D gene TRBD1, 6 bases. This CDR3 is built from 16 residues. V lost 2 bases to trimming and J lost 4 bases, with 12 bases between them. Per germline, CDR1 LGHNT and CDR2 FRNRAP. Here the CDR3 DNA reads TGTGCTAGTGGTTTGACGACAGGTTCAGGGGCCAACGTCCTGACTTTC. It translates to CASGLTTGSGANVLTF.

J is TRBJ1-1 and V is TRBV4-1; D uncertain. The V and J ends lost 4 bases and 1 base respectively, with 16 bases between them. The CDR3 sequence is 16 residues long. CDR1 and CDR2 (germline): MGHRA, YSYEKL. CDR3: CASSRTLWSQNTEAFF. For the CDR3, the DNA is TGCGCCAGCAGCCGGACTTTGTGGAGCCAGAACACTGAAGCTTTCTTT.

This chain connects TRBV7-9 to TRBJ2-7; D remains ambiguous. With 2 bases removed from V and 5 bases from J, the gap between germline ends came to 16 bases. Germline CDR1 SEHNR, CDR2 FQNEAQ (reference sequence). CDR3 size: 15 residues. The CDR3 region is CASSLLNSPDDEQYF. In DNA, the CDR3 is TGTGCCAGCAGCTTACTAAACAGTCCAGATGACGAGCAGTACTTC.

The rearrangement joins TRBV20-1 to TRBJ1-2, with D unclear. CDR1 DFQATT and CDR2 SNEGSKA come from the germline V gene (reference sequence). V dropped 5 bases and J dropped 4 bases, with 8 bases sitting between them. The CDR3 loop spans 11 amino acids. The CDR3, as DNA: TGCAGTGCTCCCGGGTTCTATGGCTACACCTTC. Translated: CSAPGFYGYTF.

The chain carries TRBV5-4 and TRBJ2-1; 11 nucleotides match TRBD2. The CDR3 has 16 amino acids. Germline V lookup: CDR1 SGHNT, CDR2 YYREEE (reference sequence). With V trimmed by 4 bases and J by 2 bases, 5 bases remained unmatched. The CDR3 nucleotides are TGTGCCAGCAGCACTAGCGGGAGACGAACCTACAATGAGCAGTTCTTC. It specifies CASSTSGRRTYNEQFF. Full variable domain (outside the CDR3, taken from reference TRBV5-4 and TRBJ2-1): ETGVTQSPTHLIKTRGQQVTLRCSSQSGHNTVSWYQQALGQGPQFIFQYYREEENGRGNFPPRFSGLQFPNYSSELNVNALELDDSALYLCASSTSGRRTYNEQFFGPGTRLTVL.

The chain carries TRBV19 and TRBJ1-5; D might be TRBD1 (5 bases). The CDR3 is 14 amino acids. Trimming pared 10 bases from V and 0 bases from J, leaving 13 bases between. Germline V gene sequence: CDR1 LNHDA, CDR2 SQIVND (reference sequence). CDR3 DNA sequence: TGTGCCACTTTGGGGCCGTATAGCAATCAGCCCCAGCATTTT. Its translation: CATLGPYSNQPQHF.